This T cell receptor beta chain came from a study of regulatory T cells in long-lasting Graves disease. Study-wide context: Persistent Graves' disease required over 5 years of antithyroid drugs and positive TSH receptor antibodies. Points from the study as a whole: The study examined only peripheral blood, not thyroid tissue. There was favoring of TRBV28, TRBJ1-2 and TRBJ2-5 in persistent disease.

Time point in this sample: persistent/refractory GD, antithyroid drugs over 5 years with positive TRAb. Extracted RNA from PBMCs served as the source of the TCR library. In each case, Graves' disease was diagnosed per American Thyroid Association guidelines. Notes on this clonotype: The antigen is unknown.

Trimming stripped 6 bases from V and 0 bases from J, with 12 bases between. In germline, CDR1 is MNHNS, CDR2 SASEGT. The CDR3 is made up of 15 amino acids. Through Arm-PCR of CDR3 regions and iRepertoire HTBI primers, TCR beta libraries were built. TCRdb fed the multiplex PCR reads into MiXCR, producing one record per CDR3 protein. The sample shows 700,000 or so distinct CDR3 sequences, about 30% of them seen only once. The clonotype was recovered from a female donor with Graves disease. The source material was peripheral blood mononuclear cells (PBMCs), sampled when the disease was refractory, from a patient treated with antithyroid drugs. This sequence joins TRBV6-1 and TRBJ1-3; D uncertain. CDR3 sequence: CASSPPLGSGNTIYF. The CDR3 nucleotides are TGTGCCAGCAGCCCCCCATTGGGCTCTGGAAACACCATATATTTT.